This is a list of T cell receptor beta chains from one sample in a study of circulating and synovial CD4+ cells in juvenile arthritis. TCRdb's table, derived via immunoSEQ multiplex PCR, lists solely in-frame clones and lacks some. The sample lists 30,000 to 40,000 clones; roughly 94% were seen once. Source material: CD4+ T cells from blood. The source is a human donor with juvenile idiopathic arthritis. CDR3s include the opening cysteine and the closing phenylalanine or tryptophan. Each record gives: J gene, D gene, V gene, clone size, CDR3 DNA, CDR3 protein. The D gene is left open where the match is weak. The listing skips clone size in some rows; elsewhere it reads once, few, many or a size class.

J: TRBJ2-3
D: TRBD1
V: TRBV5-1
size: -
DNA: TGCGCCAGCACCCGGACAGGGAGCACAGATACGCAGTATTTT
CDR3: CASTRTGSTDTQYF

J: TRBJ2-1
D: TRBD2
V: TRBV19
size: -
DNA: TGTGCCAGTAGTTTTAGACTAGCCGGAACCGGAGAGCAGTTCTTC
CDR3: CASSFRLAGTGEQFF

J: TRBJ2-3
D: -
V: TRBV10-3
size: -
DNA: TGTGCCATCAGCGAGGGGCGGGGAGATACGCAGTATTTT
CDR3: CAISEGRGDTQYF

J: TRBJ2-3
D: -
V: TRBV9
size: -
DNA: TGTGCCAGCAGCCCAAGGGAGCGGTGGAATACGCAGTATTTT
CDR3: CASSPRERWNTQYF

J: TRBJ1-6
D: -
V: TRBV6-4
size: -
DNA: TGTGCCAGCAGTGATACAGGGAATTCCCCCCTCCACTTT
CDR3: CASSDTGNSPLHF

J: TRBJ2-3
D: TRBD2
V: TRBV7-3
size: -
DNA: TGTGCCAGCAGCCCCGTTAGCGGGGGGGCGAGATACACGCAGTATTTT
CDR3: CASSPVSGGARYTQYF

J: TRBJ1-1
D: TRBD1
V: TRBV6-1
size: -
DNA: TGTGCCAGCAAGACAGGGTTCGGCACTGAAGCTTTCTTT
CDR3: CASKTGFGTEAFF

J: TRBJ1-2
D: -
V: TRBV2
size: once
DNA: TGTGCCAGCACCGGAGAGGGAGGGAGAGGCTACACCTTC
CDR3: CASTGEGGRGYTF

J: TRBJ2-3
D: TRBD2
V: TRBV6-5
size: -
DNA: TGTGCCAGCAGTTACGGAGCGGGGGGGCTAGATACGCAGTATTTT
CDR3: CASSYGAGGLDTQYF

J: TRBJ2-1
D: TRBD2
V: TRBV4-3
size: -
DNA: TGCGCCAGCAGCCAAGAATGGCTAGCGGGGAAATACAATGAGCAGTTCTTC
CDR3: CASSQEWLAGKYNEQFF

J: TRBJ1-1
D: -
V: TRBV6-5
size: -
DNA: TGTGCCAGCAGCTCCCCCGGGGGAGGTGAAGCTTTCTTT
CDR3: CASSSPGGGEAFF

J: TRBJ1-1
D: TRBD1
V: TRBV4-3
size: -
DNA: TGCGCCAGCAGCCAGGAACAGGGGGGGAACACTGAAGCTTTCTTT
CDR3: CASSQEQGGNTEAFF

J: TRBJ2-7
D: -
V: TRBV7-2
size: -
DNA: TGTGCCAGCAGCCCGTTGACAGGCGCCTACGAGCAGTACTTC
CDR3: CASSPLTGAYEQYF

J: TRBJ2-2
D: -
V: TRBV2
size: -
DNA: TGTGCCATCCGAGGGCCCACCGGGGAGCTGTTTTTT
CDR3: CAIRGPTGELFF

J: TRBJ1-2
D: TRBD1
V: TRBV11-1
size: -
DNA: TGTGCCAGCAGCTATACGACAGGGGCTATTAACTATGGCTACACCTTC
CDR3: CASSYTTGAINYGYTF

J: TRBJ2-1
D: TRBD2
V: TRBV25-1
size: -
DNA: TGTGCCAGCAGTCCAGCGGGGAGGAATGAGCAGTTCTTC
CDR3: CASSPAGRNEQFF

J: TRBJ1-4
D: -
V: TRBV5-6
size: -
DNA: TGTGCCAGCAGCCCTCCGGGACTAGTAGGTGAAAAACTGTTTTTT
CDR3: CASSPPGLVGEKLFF

J: TRBJ2-5
D: -
V: TRBV2
size: -
DNA: TGTGCCAGCAGGCAGGGCCAAGAGACCCAGTACTTC
CDR3: CASRQGQETQYF

J: TRBJ1-2
D: TRBD1
V: TRBV7-2
size: -
DNA: TGTGCCAGCAGCGCCCGGACAGGAACTAACTATGGCTACACCTTC
CDR3: CASSARTGTNYGYTF

J: TRBJ1-1
D: TRBD1
V: TRBV7-3
size: -
DNA: TGTGCCAGCAGCTTAAGGGGGACAGGGGACACTGAAGCTTTCTTT
CDR3: CASSLRGTGDTEAFF

J: TRBJ2-7
D: TRBD1
V: TRBV19
size: once
DNA: TGTGCCAGTAGTATAGTCCCGGGACAGGGATCCTACGAGCAGTACTTC
CDR3: CASSIVPGQGSYEQYF

J: TRBJ2-5
D: -
V: TRBV5-1
size: -
DNA: TGCGCCAGCAGCTTGGGAATGGGTAGGGGGCAAGAGACCCAGTACTTC
CDR3: CASSLGMGRGQETQYF

J: TRBJ2-5
D: -
V: TRBV10-3
size: -
DNA: TGTGCCATCAACCCCGCCGGTTTGTCAGAGACCCAGTACTTC
CDR3: CAINPAGLSETQYF

J: TRBJ2-5
D: TRBD2
V: TRBV7-2
size: -
DNA: TGTGCCAGCAGCTTAATTGCGCTAGCGGGGCTACAAGAGACCCAGTACTTC
CDR3: CASSLIALAGLQETQYF

J: TRBJ2-7
D: TRBD2
V: TRBV27
size: -
DNA: TGTGCCAGCAGTTTTCCCATCCTAGCGGGGGCCTACGAGCAGTACTTC
CDR3: CASSFPILAGAYEQYF

J: TRBJ2-2
D: TRBD1
V: TRBV11-2
size: -
DNA: TGTGCCAGCAGCTTATTGACAGGGGCCACCGGGGAGCTGTTTTTT
CDR3: CASSLLTGATGELFF

J: TRBJ1-5
D: -
V: TRBV10-3
size: -
DNA: TGTGCCATCAGTGAGCGTTATAATCAGCCCCAGCATTTT
CDR3: CAISERYNQPQHF

J: TRBJ1-1
D: -
V: TRBV18
size: -
DNA: TGTGCCAGCTCACCCCCCAGTAAGAACACTGAAGCTTTCTTT
CDR3: CASSPPSKNTEAFF

J: TRBJ1-1
D: -
V: TRBV7-3
size: -
DNA: TGTGCCAGCAGACGGGGGGGCAAGAACACTGAAGCTTTCTTT
CDR3: CASRRGGKNTEAFF

J: TRBJ1-6
D: -
V: TRBV11-2
size: -
DNA: TGTGCCAGCAGCCCGACAGCCCGCGATTCACCCCTCCACTTT
CDR3: CASSPTARDSPLHF

J: TRBJ1-1
D: TRBD1
V: TRBV5-1
size: -
DNA: TGCGCCAGCAGCTTGATAGGGGCGCAGGGGGACACTGAAGCTTTCTTT
CDR3: CASSLIGAQGDTEAFF

J: TRBJ1-1
D: -
V: TRBV18
size: -
DNA: TGTGCCAGCTCACCGAGTGAGGACACTGAAGCTTTCTTT
CDR3: CASSPSEDTEAFF

J: TRBJ1-2
D: -
V: TRBV5-8
size: -
DNA: TGTGCCAGCAGCTTGGACGGCAGGCAGGCTTATGGCTACACCTTC
CDR3: CASSLDGRQAYGYTF

J: TRBJ1-1
D: TRBD1
V: TRBV29-1
size: -
DNA: TGCAGCGTTGAAGGGGCAGGGACAGAGAACACTGAAGCTTTCTTT
CDR3: CSVEGAGTENTEAFF

J: TRBJ1-1
D: -
V: TRBV29-1
size: -
DNA: TGCAGCGTTGGCAGGGCGGGGAGTGAAGCTTTCTTT
CDR3: CSVGRAGSEAFF

J: TRBJ2-7
D: -
V: TRBV7-8
size: -
DNA: TGTGCCAGCAGCTTAGATGGGGGCCTCGGTTACGAGCAGTACTTC
CDR3: CASSLDGGLGYEQYF

J: TRBJ1-1
D: -
V: TRBV5-1
size: -
DNA: TGCGCCAGCAGCTTGGAATTAGGCGCGGGCACTGAAGCTTTCTTT
CDR3: CASSLELGAGTEAFF

J: TRBJ1-2
D: -
V: TRBV5-4
size: -
DNA: TGTGCCAGCAGCCTCTCAGGGGCGCCTCAACGAACCTATGGCTACACCTTC
CDR3: CASSLSGAPQRTYGYTF

J: TRBJ1-4
D: -
V: TRBV5-1
size: -
DNA: TGCGCCAGCAGCAGCCGGGGGAACGAAAAACTGTTTTTT
CDR3: CASSSRGNEKLFF

J: TRBJ2-2
D: -
V: TRBV9
size: once
DNA: TGTGCCAGCAGCGTTTTCGGGTCCAACACCGGGGAGCTGTTTTTT
CDR3: CASSVFGSNTGELFF